This TCR beta chain was sequenced for a study of cytomegalovirus exposure and HLA in healthy donors. Here immunoSEQ multiplex PCR was the method, and the copy in TCRdb shows in-frame clones only, minus some. This table holds a few hundred thousand clones, around 90% found once. Per the germline V gene, CDR1 is SGHKS and CDR2 is YYEKEE (reference sequence). Trimming took 3 bases from V and 0 from J; bases not matched to a gene: 10. This CDR3 has 17 amino acids. The TCR sequence derives from a woman younger than 35 in good health and CMV-seronegative. V gene TRBV5-5 combines with J gene TRBJ2-7; 9 nucleotides line up with TRBD1. The sequenced sample was PBMCs. CDR3 sequence reads: CASSSDRGAGNSYEQYV. The CDR3 DNA reads as TGTGCCAGCAGCTCGGACAGGGGCGCCGGCAACTCCTACGAGCAGTACGTC.